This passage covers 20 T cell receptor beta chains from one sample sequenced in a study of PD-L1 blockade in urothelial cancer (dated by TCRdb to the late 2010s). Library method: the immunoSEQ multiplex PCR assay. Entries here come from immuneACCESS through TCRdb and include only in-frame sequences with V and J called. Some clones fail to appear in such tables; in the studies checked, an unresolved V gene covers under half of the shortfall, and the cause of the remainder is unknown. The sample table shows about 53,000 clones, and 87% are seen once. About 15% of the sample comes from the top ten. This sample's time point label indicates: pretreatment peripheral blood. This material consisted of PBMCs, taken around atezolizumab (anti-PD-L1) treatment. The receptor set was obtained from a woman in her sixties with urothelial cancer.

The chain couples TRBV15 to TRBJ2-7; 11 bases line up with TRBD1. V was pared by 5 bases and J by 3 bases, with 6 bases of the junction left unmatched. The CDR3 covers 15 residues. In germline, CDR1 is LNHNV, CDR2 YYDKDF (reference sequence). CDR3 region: CATSARTGGFYEQYF. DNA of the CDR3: TGTGCCACCAGCGCCAGGACAGGGGGCTTCTACGAGCAGTACTTC.

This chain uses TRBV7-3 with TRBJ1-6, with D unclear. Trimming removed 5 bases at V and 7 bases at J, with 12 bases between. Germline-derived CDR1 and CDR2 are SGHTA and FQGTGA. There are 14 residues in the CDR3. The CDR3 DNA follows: TGTGCCAGCAGCCTTGGAGTTGGAAATTCACCCCTCCACTTT. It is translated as CASSLGVGNSPLHF.

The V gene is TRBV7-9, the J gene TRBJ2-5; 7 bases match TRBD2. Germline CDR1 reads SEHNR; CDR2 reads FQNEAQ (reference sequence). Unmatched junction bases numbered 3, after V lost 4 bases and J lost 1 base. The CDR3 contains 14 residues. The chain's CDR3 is CASSSSGAQETQYF. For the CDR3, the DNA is TGTGCCAGCAGCTCGAGCGGGGCCCAAGAGACCCAGTACTTC.

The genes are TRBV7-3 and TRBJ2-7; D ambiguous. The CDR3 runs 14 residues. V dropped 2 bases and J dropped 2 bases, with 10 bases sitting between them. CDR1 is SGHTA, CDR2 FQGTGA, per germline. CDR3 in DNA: TGTGCCAGCAGCTTAGGGCTCGGTGCCTACGAGCAGTACTTC. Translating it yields CASSLGLGAYEQYF.

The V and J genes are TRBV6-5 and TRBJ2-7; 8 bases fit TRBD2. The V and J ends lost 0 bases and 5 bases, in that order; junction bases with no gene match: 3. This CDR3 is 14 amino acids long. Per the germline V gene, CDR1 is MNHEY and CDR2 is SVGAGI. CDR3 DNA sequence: TGTGCCAGCAGTTACTCCGGGGGGGGAAACGAGCAGTACTTC. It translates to CASSYSGGGNEQYF.

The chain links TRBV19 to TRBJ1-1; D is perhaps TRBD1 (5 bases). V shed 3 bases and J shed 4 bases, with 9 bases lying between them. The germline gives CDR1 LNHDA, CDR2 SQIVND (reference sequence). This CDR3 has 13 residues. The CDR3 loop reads CASSIQGSTEAFF. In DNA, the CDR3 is TGTGCCAGTAGTATCCAGGGCTCCACTGAAGCTTTCTTT.

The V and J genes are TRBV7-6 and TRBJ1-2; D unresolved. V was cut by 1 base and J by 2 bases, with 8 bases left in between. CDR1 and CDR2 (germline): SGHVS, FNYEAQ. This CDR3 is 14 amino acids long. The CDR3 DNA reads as TGTGCCAGCAGCTTAGTCGACGGGAACTATGGCTACACCTTC. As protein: CASSLVDGNYGYTF.

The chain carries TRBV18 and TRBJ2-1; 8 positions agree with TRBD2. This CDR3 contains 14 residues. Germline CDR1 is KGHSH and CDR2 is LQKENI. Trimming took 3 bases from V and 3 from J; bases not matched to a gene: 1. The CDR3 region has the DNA TGTGCCAGCTCACCGAGCGGGAGCTACAATGAGCAGTTCTTC. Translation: CASSPSGSYNEQFF. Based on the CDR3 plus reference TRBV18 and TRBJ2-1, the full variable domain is NAGVMQNPRHLVRRRGQEARLRCSPMKGHSHVYWYRQLPEEGLKFMVYLQKENIIDESGMPKERFSAEFPKEGPSILRIQQVVRGDSAAYFCASSPSGSYNEQFFGPGTRLTVL.

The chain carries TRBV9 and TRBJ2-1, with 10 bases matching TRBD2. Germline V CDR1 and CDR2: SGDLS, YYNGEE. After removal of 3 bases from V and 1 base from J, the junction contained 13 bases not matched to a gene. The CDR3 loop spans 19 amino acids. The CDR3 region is CASSESPLAGAVSYNEQFF. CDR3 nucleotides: TGTGCCAGCAGCGAGTCCCCGCTAGCGGGGGCCGTTTCCTACAATGAGCAGTTCTTC.

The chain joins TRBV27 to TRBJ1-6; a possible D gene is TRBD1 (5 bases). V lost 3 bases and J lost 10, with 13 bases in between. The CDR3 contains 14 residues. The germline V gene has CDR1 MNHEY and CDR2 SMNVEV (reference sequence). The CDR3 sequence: CASSFKGNWSPLHF. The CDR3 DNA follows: TGTGCCAGCAGTTTCAAGGGGAATTGGTCACCCCTCCACTTT.

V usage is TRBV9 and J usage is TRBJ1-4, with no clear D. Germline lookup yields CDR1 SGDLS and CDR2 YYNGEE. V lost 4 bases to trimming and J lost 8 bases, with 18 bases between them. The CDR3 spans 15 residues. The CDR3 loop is CASSPDRPGGEKLFF. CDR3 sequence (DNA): TGTGCCAGCAGCCCCGACCGTCCAGGAGGGGAAAAACTGTTTTTT.

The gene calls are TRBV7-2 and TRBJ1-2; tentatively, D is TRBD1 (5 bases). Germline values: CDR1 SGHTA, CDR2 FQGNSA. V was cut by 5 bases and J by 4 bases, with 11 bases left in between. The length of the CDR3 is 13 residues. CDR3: CASSLGLGYGYTF. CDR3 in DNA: TGTGCCAGCAGCCTGGGACTGGGCTATGGCTACACCTTC.

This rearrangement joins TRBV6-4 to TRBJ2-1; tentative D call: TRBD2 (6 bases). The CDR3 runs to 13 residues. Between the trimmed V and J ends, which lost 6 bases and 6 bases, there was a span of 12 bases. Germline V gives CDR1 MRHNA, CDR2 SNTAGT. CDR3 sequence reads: CASSRTTFNEQFF. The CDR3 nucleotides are TGTGCCAGCAGCCGGACTACCTTCAATGAGCAGTTCTTC.

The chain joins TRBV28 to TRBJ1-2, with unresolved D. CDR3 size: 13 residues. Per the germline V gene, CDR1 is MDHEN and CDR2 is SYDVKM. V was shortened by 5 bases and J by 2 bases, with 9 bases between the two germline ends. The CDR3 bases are TGTGCCAGCAGTAAGAGGCAGAACTATGGCTACACCTTC. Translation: CASSKRQNYGYTF.

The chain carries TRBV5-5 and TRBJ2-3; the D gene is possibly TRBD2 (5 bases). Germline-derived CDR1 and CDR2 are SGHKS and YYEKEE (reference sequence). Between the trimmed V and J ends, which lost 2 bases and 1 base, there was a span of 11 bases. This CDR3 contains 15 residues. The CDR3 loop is CASSLGLSRTDTQYF. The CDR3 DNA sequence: TGTGCCAGCAGCTTAGGACTCAGCCGCACAGATACGCAGTATTTT.

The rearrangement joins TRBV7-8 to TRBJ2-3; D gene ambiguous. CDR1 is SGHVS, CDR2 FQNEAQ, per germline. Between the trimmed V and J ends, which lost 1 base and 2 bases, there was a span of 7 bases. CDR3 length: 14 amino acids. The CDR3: CASSLGWATDTQYF. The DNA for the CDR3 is TGTGCCAGCAGCTTAGGGTGGGCCACAGATACGCAGTATTTT.

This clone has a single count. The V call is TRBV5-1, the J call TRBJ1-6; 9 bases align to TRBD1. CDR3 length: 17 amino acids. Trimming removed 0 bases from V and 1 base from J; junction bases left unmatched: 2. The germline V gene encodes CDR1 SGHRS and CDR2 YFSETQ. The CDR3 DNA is TGCGCCAGCAGCTTGGACGGACAGGGGTCCTATAATTCACCCCTCCACTTT. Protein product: CASSLDGQGSYNSPLHF.

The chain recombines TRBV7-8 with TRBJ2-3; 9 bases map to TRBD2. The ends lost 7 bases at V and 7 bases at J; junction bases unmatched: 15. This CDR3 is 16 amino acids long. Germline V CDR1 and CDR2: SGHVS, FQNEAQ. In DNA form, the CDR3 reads TGTGCCAGCATCTCGACTAGCGGTGGTATATTTAATACGCAGTATTTT. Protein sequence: CASISTSGGIFNTQYF. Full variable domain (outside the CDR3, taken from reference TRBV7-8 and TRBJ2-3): GAGVSQSPRYKVAKRGQDVALRCDPISGHVSLFWYQQALGQGPEFLTYFQNEAQLDKSGLPSDRFFAERPEGSVSTLKIQRTQQEDSAVYLCASISTSGGIFNTQYFGPGTRLTVL.

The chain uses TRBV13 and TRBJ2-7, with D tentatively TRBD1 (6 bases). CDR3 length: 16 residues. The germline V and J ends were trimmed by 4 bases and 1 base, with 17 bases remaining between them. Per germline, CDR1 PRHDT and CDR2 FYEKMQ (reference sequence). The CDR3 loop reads CASSSGGLEESYEQYF. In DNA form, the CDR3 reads TGTGCCAGCAGCTCTGGGGGCCTAGAGGAGTCCTACGAGCAGTACTTC.

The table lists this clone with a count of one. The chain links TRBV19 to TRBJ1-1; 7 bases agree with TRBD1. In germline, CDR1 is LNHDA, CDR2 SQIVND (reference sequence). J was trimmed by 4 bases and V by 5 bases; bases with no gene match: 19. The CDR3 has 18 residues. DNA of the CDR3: TGTGCCAGTAGTGTTTCCGGGGGACCTCTAACAGGGGCCACTGAAGCTTTCTTT. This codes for CASSVSGGPLTGATEAFF.